Listed below are T cell receptor beta chains from one sample, sequenced in a study of CD8 T cells in Susac syndrome. Using its own MiXCR run on the immunoSEQ multiplex PCR reads, TCRdb lists one record per CDR3 protein. The sample has some 110,000 distinct CDR3 sequences, around 94% seen once. The material sequenced was CD4+ T cells from PBMCs. The receptors stem from a human donor in good health. CDR3s include the opening cysteine and the closing phenylalanine or tryptophan. A D gene is named only where the DNA matches it firmly. The listing skips clone size in some rows; elsewhere it reads once, few, many or a size class.

D	J	size	V	CDR3	DNA
NA	TRBJ1-4	NA	TRBV15	CATSRERQKGEKLFF	TGTGCCACCAGCAGAGAAAGGCAGAAAGGCGAAAAACTGTTTTTT
NA	TRBJ1-3	NA	TRBV29-1	CSAVGSGNTIYF	TGCAGCGCAGTAGGGTCTGGAAACACCATATATTTT
NA	TRBJ2-2	once	TRBV11-2	CASSLEPGQTGELFF	TGTGCCAGCAGCTTAGAGCCAGGACAGACCGGGGAGCTGTTTTTT
TRBD2	TRBJ2-1	NA	TRBV6-5	CASRLAGVSSYNEQFF	TGTGCCAGCAGGTTAGCGGGAGTTAGCTCCTACAATGAGCAGTTCTTC
NA	TRBJ2-5	NA	TRBV5-6	CASSQERSGTQYF	TGTGCCAGCAGCCAGGAACGTTCAGGGACCCAGTACTTC
TRBD1	TRBJ2-1	NA	TRBV29-1	CSVEFGQDGQFF	TGCAGCGTTGAATTCGGACAGGACGGACAGTTCTTC
TRBD2	TRBJ2-5	once	TRBV7-9	CASSLGLAGNEETQYF	TGTGCCAGCAGCCTAGGACTAGCGGGAAACGAAGAGACCCAGTACTTC
NA	TRBJ2-5	NA	TRBV12-3/TRBV12-4	CASSFGQFVQETQYF	TGTGCCAGCAGTTTCGGACAATTTGTGCAAGAGACCCAGTACTTC
TRBD2	TRBJ2-5	NA	TRBV10-3	CAISRGLAGGSQETQYF	TGTGCCATCAGTCGGGGACTAGCGGGAGGATCACAAGAGACCCAGTACTTC
NA	TRBJ1-2	once	TRBV6-2/TRBV6-3	CASSGRIYGYTF	TGTGCCAGCTCCGGTCGGATTTATGGCTACACCTTC
NA	TRBJ2-4	NA	TRBV7-9	CASSPPAKRKAKNIQYF	TGTGCCAGCAGCCCTCCGGCCAAGCGCAAGGCCAAAAACATTCAGTACTTC
TRBD2	TRBJ2-7	NA	TRBV6-6	CASSYQRELHEQYF	TGTGCCAGCAGTTACCAGCGGGAGCTTCACGAGCAGTACTTC
NA	TRBJ1-4	NA	TRBV27	CASSLLAGRSSEKLFF	TGTGCCAGCAGTTTATTAGCAGGGCGAAGTTCGGAAAAACTGTTTTTT
TRBD2	TRBJ2-5	NA	TRBV19	CASSPGGLAGVETQYF	TGTGCCAGTAGTCCTGGGGGACTAGCGGGAGTAGAGACCCAGTACTTC
NA	TRBJ1-1	NA	TRBV30	CAWKRSTEAFF	TGTGCCTGGAAGAGGAGCACTGAAGCTTTCTTT
NA	TRBJ2-5	NA	TRBV3-1	CASSQGREWVRETQYF	TGTGCCAGCAGCCAAGGGCGGGAATGGGTCCGAGAGACCCAGTACTTC
TRBD1	TRBJ1-1	NA	TRBV6-5	CASILLRGRNTEAFF	TGTGCCAGCATACTCCTCAGGGGGAGGAACACTGAAGCTTTCTTT
NA	TRBJ1-1	NA	TRBV5-6	CASSLGRRNTEAFF	TGTGCCAGCAGCCTGGGACGGAGGAACACTGAAGCTTTCTTT
NA	TRBJ2-3	NA	TRBV7-9	CASSLPPADTQYF	TGTGCCAGCAGCCTACCCCCGGCAGATACGCAGTATTTT
NA	TRBJ2-5	NA	TRBV11-2	CASRLAAETQYF	TGTGCCAGCCGCCTTGCGGCGGAGACCCAGTACTTC
NA	TRBJ2-1	few	TRBV28	CASSSGTLNNEQFF	TGTGCCAGCAGTTCGGGGACTCTGAACAATGAGCAGTTCTTC
NA	TRBJ2-1	NA	TRBV5-1	CASTSLSGQYNEQFF	TGCGCCAGCACCTCGTTAAGTGGCCAGTACAATGAGCAGTTCTTC
NA	TRBJ2-3	NA	TRBV29-1	CSVDHADTQYF	TGCAGCGTTGACCATGCAGATACGCAGTATTTT
NA	TRBJ2-1	NA	TRBV30	CAWSDWGGANEQFF	TGTGCCTGGAGCGACTGGGGGGGGGCCAATGAGCAGTTCTTC
TRBD2	TRBJ2-5	NA	TRBV10-1	CASSDLAGETQYF	TGCGCCAGCAGTGATCTAGCGGGAGAGACCCAGTACTTC
NA	TRBJ1-4	NA	TRBV6-2/TRBV6-3	CASSTDGWDEKLFF	TGTGCCAGCAGCACCGACGGATGGGATGAAAAACTGTTTTTT
NA	TRBJ2-5	once	TRBV6-1	CASSKTPNRVGGTQYF	TGTGCCAGCAGCAAAACGCCAAACAGGGTCGGGGGGACCCAGTACTTC
TRBD1	TRBJ1-1	NA	TRBV29-1	CSPVGTGEGNTEAFF	TGCAGCCCCGTAGGGACAGGGGAGGGGAACACTGAAGCTTTCTTT
NA	TRBJ2-7	once	TRBV18	CASSPRQDGYEQYF	TGTGCCAGCTCACCAAGGCAGGACGGGTACGAGCAGTACTTC
NA	TRBJ2-7	NA	TRBV7-2	CASSPFSYEQYF	TGTGCCAGCAGCCCCTTCTCCTACGAGCAGTACTTC
NA	TRBJ1-1	NA	TRBV18	CASSPGHANTEAFF	TGTGCCAGCTCACCGGGGCATGCGAACACTGAAGCTTTCTTT
TRBD2	TRBJ2-3	NA	TRBV5-1	CASSLAATSLTITQYF	TGCGCCAGCAGCTTGGCCGCGACTAGCCTAACTATTACGCAGTATTTT
TRBD2	TRBJ2-3	NA	TRBV20-1	CSAPGRADTQYF	TGCAGTGCTCCGGGGAGGGCAGATACGCAGTATTTT
NA	TRBJ2-1	NA	TRBV5-6	CASSLGGAQEFF	TGTGCCAGCAGCTTGGGAGGAGCTCAGGAGTTCTTC
NA	TRBJ1-2	NA	TRBV25-1	CASSVLLSYTF	TGTGCCAGCAGTGTCCTCTTGAGCTACACCTTC
NA	TRBJ2-7	NA	TRBV5-1	CASSFERYEQYF	TGCGCCAGCAGCTTTGAACGCTACGAGCAGTACTTC
NA	TRBJ2-1	NA	TRBV2	CASSELGFEQFF	TGTGCCAGCAGTGAACTGGGATTCGAGCAGTTCTTC
TRBD1	TRBJ2-5	NA	TRBV2	CASKDRGETQYF	TGTGCCAGCAAAGACAGGGGGGAGACCCAGTACTTC
NA	TRBJ1-1	NA	TRBV2	CASTGAYTEAFF	TGTGCCAGCACCGGGGCCTACACTGAAGCTTTCTTT
NA	TRBJ2-3	NA	TRBV20-1	CSARVSTSTDTQYF	TGCAGTGCTAGAGTAAGCACTAGCACAGATACGCAGTATTTT
NA	TRBJ2-2	NA	TRBV30	CAWSVRNTGELFF	TGTGCCTGGAGTGTAAGAAATACCGGGGAGCTGTTTTTT
TRBD2	TRBJ2-7	NA	TRBV4-1	CASSQIAGVLYEQYF	TGCGCCAGCAGCCAAATAGCGGGAGTACTCTACGAGCAGTACTTC